The rows below give T cell receptor beta chains drawn from one sample of a study of B cell selection in AIRE deficiency. Assay used: immunoSEQ multiplex PCR; TCRdb lists only in-frame clones, some missing. The sample has over 20,000 clones, around 90% seen once. Sequenced material: CD4+CD25+ Tregs sorted from PBMCs. These receptors came from a human donor in good health. The CDR3 runs from the conserved cysteine through the conserved F or W. A D gene is named only where the DNA matches it firmly. Expanded clones get a size class; other rows say once, few or many, or leave the size out.

>TRBV7-8|once|TRBJ1-1|TRBD1
CASSHTGQYTEAFF
TGTGCCAGCAGTCATACGGGACAGTACACTGAAGCTTTCTTT
>TRBV7-8|.|TRBJ1-4|.
CASSLRGSSTNEKLFF
TGTGCCAGCAGCTTACGTGGCTCATCGACTAATGAAAAACTGTTTTTT
>TRBV4-1|.|TRBJ2-4|TRBD1
CASSQDWEGTGVYIQYF
TGCGCCAGCAGCCAAGATTGGGAGGGGACAGGGGTGTACATTCAGTACTTC
>TRBV5-1|once|TRBJ2-5|TRBD2
CASRLAGEETQYF
TGCGCCAGCCGTTTAGCGGGAGAAGAGACCCAGTACTTC
>TRBV6-1|.|TRBJ2-1|.
CASSEDWTVTFF
TGTGCCAGCAGTGAAGATTGGACAGTCACGTTCTTC
>TRBV19|.|TRBJ1-2|.
CARDQWGGPYYGYTF
TGTGCCAGAGACCAGTGGGGGGGGCCCTACTATGGCTACACCTTC
>TRBV6-1|.|TRBJ2-2|TRBD1
CASSEDRSWVTGELFF
TGTGCCAGCAGTGAGGACAGGTCATGGGTAACCGGGGAGCTGTTTTTT
>TRBV7-6|.|TRBJ1-5|.
CASSLTPGGQPQHF
TGTGCCAGCAGCTTAACCCCGGGGGGTCAGCCCCAGCATTTT
>TRBV9|.|TRBJ2-7|.
CASSVVVQGGEQYF
TGTGCCAGCAGCGTAGTAGTACAGGGTGGAGAGCAGTACTTC
>TRBV2|.|TRBJ1-3|.
CASGSGTGNTIYF
TGTGCCAGCGGATCAGGGACCGGAAACACCATATATTTT
>TRBV7-9|.|TRBJ1-4|TRBD1
CASSAQGAFEKLFF
TGTGCCAGCAGCGCACAGGGGGCCTTTGAAAAACTGTTTTTT
>TRBV19|.|TRBJ2-3|TRBD2
CASNFGLASGDTQYF
TGTGCCAGTAATTTCGGACTAGCCAGTGGGGATACGCAGTATTTT
>TRBV18|.|TRBJ2-1|.
CASSPPSGWGDNEQFF
TGTGCCAGCTCACCACCAAGCGGGTGGGGGGACAATGAGCAGTTCTTC
>TRBV7-9|once|TRBJ2-5|.
CASSRLQETQYF
TGTGCCAGCAGCCGCCTCCAAGAGACCCAGTACTTC
>TRBV7-2|.|TRBJ1-1|.
CASSLGGVSTEAFF
TGTGCCAGCAGCTTGGGGGGGGTAAGCACTGAAGCTTTCTTT
>TRBV9|.|TRBJ1-2|TRBD1
CASSVPDRGGGYTF
TGTGCCAGCAGCGTACCCGACAGGGGCGGGGGCTACACCTTC
>TRBV7-9|.|TRBJ1-1|.
CASSYQDAEAFF
TGTGCCAGCAGCTACCAGGATGCTGAAGCTTTCTTT
>TRBV19|.|TRBJ2-7|.
CASSEDLLVEQYF
TGTGCCAGTAGTGAGGACTTGCTGGTCGAGCAGTACTTC
>TRBV2|.|TRBJ1-2|TRBD1
CASSLDRGGYTF
TGTGCCAGCAGTTTGGACAGGGGTGGCTACACCTTC
>TRBV5-1|.|TRBJ1-2|.
CASSLGWQGPDTF
TGCGCCAGCAGCTTGGGCTGGCAGGGCCCTGACACCTTC
>TRBV9|.|TRBJ1-2|.
CASSAAGHMITGYTF
TGTGCCAGCAGCGCCGCGGGACATATGATAACTGGCTACACCTTC
>TRBV30|.|TRBJ2-1|TRBD2
CAWSLRLAGVYNEQFF
TGTGCCTGGAGCTTAAGGCTAGCGGGAGTCTACAATGAGCAGTTCTTC
>TRBV6-6|.|TRBJ2-1|.
CASTSLWVDEQFF
TGTGCCAGCACCTCGTTGTGGGTTGATGAGCAGTTCTTC
>TRBV19|.|TRBJ2-1|.
CASSIRGGDSEQFF
TGTGCCAGTAGTATACGTGGAGGAGATAGTGAGCAGTTCTTC
>TRBV5-1|once|TRBJ2-7|.
CASSQGNPYEQYF
TGCGCCAGCAGCCAGGGAAATCCCTACGAGCAGTACTTC
>TRBV29-1|.|TRBJ1-2|.
CSVWLSYGYTF
TGCAGCGTTTGGCTCTCCTATGGCTACACCTTC
>TRBV5-8|.|TRBJ1-5|TRBD1
CASSSDRTYQPQHF
TGTGCCAGCAGCTCGGACAGGACGTATCAGCCCCAGCATTTT
>TRBV5-4|once|TRBJ2-5|TRBD2
CASSRPTSGGAGETQYF
TGTGCCAGCAGCAGGCCGACTAGCGGGGGGGCCGGGGAGACCCAGTACTTC
>TRBV10-3|.|TRBJ1-2|.
CAISESDRGSYGYTF
TGTGCCATCAGTGAGTCGGACCGGGGGAGCTATGGCTACACCTTC
>TRBV7-9|.|TRBJ1-4|TRBD1
CASSVGQGWGKLFF
TGTGCCAGCAGCGTCGGACAGGGTTGGGGAAAACTGTTTTTT